The 6 T cell receptor beta chains listed next were all sequenced from one sample in a study of blood T cell repertoires in COVID-19. Some clones are missing from TCRdb's copy, which holds only in-frame ones; the method was immunoSEQ multiplex PCR. This table holds 260,000 or so clones, 88% found once. Sequenced sample: PBMCs or T cells enriched from blood (not recorded which). All receptors come from a woman in her forties with acute COVID-19.

The chain couples TRBV28 to TRBJ1-6; the D is unclear. CDR1 is MDHEN and CDR2 is SYDVKM in the germline V gene. The germline V and J ends were trimmed by 3 bases and 10 bases, with 7 bases remaining between them. CDR3 length equals 12 residues. CDR3 residues: CASSFRRSPLHF. The CDR3 DNA follows: TGTGCCAGCAGTTTCCGTCGGTCACCCCTCCACTTT. The full variable domain, completed using reference TRBV28 and TRBJ1-6, is DVKVTQSSRYLVKRTGEKVFLECVQDMDHENMFWYRQDPGLGLRLIYFSYDVKMKEKGDIPEGYSVSREKKERFSLILESASTNQTSMYLCASSFRRSPLHFGNGTRLTVT.

The chain links TRBV19 to TRBJ2-7; D possibly corresponds to TRBD2 (5 bases). In germline, CDR1 is LNHDA, CDR2 SQIVND (reference sequence). This CDR3 is 15 amino acids long. V lost 5 bases, J lost 2 bases, and 16 bases lay in between. CDR3 DNA sequence: TGTGCCAGTAGTGACCCCGGGGTGGTGGCCTACGAGCAGTACTTC. Translation gives CASSDPGVVAYEQYF.

The genes are TRBV11-3 and TRBJ1-6, with a tentative D call TRBD1 (6 bases). Per the germline V gene, CDR1 is SGHNT and CDR2 is YENEEA. V lost 7 bases to trimming and J lost 6 bases, with 13 bases between them. This CDR3 region has 14 residues. The CDR3 DNA reads as TGTGCCAGCACCCTAGACAGGTCTAATTCACCCCTCCACTTT. This gives the protein CASTLDRSNSPLHF. Filled out from reference TRBV11-3 and TRBJ1-6, the complete variable domain reads EAGVVQSPRYKIIEKKQPVAFWCNPISGHNTLYWYLQNLGQGPELLIRYENEEAVDDSQLPKDRFSAERLKGVDSTLKIQPAELGDSAVYLCASTLDRSNSPLHFGNGTRLTVT.

The chain carries TRBV9 and TRBJ2-1; D might be TRBD1 (5 bases). The CDR3 is made up of 18 amino acids. The germline gives CDR1 SGDLS, CDR2 YYNGEE. The V end lost 4 bases, the J end lost 6 bases, and 26 bases lay between the germline ends. The CDR3 DNA reads as TGTGCCAGCAGCCCCCTAAGTAGGGGCCATGGATCGGGCAATGAGCAGTTCTTC. Encoded protein: CASSPLSRGHGSGNEQFF.

This chain joins TRBV4-3 and TRBJ1-3; D is unclear. With 1 base removed from V and 8 bases from J, the gap between germline ends came to 12 bases. CDR3 length: 14 amino acids. Germline values: CDR1 LGHNA, CDR2 YSLEER. CDR3 coding DNA: TGCGCCAGCAGCCAAGGAATGAGGGTGGACACCATATATTTT. Residues: CASSQGMRVDTIYF.

The gene calls are TRBV6-6 and TRBJ1-5; D not resolved. V was clipped by 2 bases and J by 2 bases, with 13 bases between them. CDR3 length: 16 residues. Germline V gives CDR1 MNHNY, CDR2 SVGAGI (reference sequence). The CDR3 spells CASSYPEGWGNQPQHF. DNA of the CDR3: TGTGCCAGCAGTTACCCGGAGGGTTGGGGCAATCAGCCCCAGCATTTT.